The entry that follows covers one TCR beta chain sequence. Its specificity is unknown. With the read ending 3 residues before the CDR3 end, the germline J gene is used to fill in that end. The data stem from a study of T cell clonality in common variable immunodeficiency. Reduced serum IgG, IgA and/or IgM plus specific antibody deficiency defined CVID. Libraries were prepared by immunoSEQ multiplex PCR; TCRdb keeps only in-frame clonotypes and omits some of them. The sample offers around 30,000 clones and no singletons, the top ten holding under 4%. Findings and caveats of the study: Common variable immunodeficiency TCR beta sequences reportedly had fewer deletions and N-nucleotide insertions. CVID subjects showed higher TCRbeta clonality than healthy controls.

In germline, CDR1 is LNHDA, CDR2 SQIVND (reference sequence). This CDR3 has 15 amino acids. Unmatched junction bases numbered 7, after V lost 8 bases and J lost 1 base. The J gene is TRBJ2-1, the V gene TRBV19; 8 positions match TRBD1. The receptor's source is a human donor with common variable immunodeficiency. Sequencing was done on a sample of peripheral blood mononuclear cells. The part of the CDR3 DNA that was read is TGTGCCAGTGCCCTGGGACAGGCTTCCTACAATGAG. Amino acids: CASALGQASYNE. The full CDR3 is CASALGQASYNEQFF.